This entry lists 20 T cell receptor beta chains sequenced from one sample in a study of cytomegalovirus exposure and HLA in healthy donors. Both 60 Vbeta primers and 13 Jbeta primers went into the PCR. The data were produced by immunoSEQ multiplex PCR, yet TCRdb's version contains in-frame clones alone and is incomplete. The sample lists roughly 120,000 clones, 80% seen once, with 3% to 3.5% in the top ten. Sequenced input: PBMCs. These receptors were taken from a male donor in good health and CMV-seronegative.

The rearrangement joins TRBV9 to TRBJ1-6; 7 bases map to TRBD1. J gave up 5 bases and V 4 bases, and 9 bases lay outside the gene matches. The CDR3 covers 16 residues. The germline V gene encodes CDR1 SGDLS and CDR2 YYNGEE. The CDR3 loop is CASSPTGVGNNSPLHF. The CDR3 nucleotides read TGTGCCAGCAGCCCTACAGGGGTCGGGAATAATTCACCCCTCCACTTT.

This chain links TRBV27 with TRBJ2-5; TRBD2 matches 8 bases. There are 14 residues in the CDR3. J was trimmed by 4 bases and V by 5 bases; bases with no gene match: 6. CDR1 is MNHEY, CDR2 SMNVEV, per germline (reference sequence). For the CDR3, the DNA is TGTGCCAGCAGTGTCGGGACTAGAGGAGAGACCCAGTACTTC. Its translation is CASSVGTRGETQYF.

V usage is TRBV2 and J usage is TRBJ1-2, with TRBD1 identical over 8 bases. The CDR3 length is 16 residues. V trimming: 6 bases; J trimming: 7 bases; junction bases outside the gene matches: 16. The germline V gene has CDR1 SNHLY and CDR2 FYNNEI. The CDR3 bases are TGTGCCAGCAGAAACCGGGACAGGAAGAGAGGAGGTGGCTACACCTTC. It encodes CASRNRDRKRGGGYTF.

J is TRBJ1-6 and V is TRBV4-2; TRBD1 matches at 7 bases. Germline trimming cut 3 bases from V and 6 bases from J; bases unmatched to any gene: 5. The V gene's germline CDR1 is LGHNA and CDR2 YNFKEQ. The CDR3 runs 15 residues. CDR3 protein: CASSHPDRANSPLHF. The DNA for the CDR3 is TGTGCCAGCAGCCACCCCGACAGGGCTAATTCACCCCTCCACTTT.

In DNA form, the CDR3 reads TGTGCCAGCAGCTTAGGGGGTGGGGGACTAGAATCCACAGATACGCAGTATTTT. Protein: CASSLGGGGLESTDTQYF. This chain connects TRBV7-9 to TRBJ2-3; 8 positions match TRBD2. The germline V gene has CDR1 SEHNR and CDR2 FQNEAQ (reference sequence). V was clipped by 1 base and J by 2 bases; unmatched bases: 11. This CDR3 has 18 residues. The whole variable domain, remainder taken from reference TRBV7-9 and TRBJ2-3, is DTGVSQNPRHKITKRGQNVTFRCDPISEHNRLYWYRQTLGQGPEFLTYFQNEAQLEKSRLLSDRFSAERPKGSFSTLEIQRTEQGDSAMYLCASSLGGGGLESTDTQYFGPGTRLTVL.

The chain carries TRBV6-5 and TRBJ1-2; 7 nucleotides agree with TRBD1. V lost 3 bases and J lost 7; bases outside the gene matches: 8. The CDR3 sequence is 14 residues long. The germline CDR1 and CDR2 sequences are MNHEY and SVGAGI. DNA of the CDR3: TGTGCCAGCAGTTATTCGGGACAGCTGGGTGGCTACACCTTC. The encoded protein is CASSYSGQLGGYTF.

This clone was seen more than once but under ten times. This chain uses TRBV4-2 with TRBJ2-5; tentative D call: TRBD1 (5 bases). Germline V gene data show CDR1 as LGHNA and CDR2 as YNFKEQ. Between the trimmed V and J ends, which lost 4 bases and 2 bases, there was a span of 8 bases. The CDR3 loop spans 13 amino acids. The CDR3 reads CASSPGLQETQYF. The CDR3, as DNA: TGTGCCAGCAGCCCAGGGCTACAAGAGACCCAGTACTTC.

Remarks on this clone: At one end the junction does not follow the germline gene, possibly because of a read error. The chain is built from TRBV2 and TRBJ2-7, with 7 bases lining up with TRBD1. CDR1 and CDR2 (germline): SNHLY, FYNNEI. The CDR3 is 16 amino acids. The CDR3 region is CASSEDPRTGDYEQYF. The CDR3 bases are TGTGCCAGCAGCGAAGACCCCCGGACAGGAGACTACGAGCAGTACTTC. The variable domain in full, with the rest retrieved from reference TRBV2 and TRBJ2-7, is EPEVTQTPSHQVTQMGQEVILRCVPISNHLYFYWYRQILGQKVEFLVSFYNNEISEKSEIFDDQFSVERPDGSNFTLKIRSTKLEDSAMYFCASSEDPRTGDYEQYFGPGTRLTVT.

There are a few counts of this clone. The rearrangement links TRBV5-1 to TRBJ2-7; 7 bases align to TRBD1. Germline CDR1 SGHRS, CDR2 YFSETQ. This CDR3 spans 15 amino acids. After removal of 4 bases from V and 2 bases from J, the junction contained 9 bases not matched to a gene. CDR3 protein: CASSIGQAKTYEQYF. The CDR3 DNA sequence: TGCGCCAGCAGCATCGGACAGGCGAAGACCTACGAGCAGTACTTC.

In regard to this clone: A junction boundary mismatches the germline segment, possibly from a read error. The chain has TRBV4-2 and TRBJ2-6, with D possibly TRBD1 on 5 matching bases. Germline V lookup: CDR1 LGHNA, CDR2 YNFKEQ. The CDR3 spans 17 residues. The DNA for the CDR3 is TGTGCCAGCAGCCAAGATCGGGTGAGGTCTGGGGCCAACGGCCTGACTTTC. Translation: CASSQDRVRSGANGLTF.

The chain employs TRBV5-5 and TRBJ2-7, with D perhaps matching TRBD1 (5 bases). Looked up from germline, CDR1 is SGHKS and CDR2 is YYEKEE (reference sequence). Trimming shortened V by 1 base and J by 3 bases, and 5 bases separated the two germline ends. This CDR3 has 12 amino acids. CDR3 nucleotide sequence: TGTGCCAGCAGCTTGAGGGGCTACGAGCAGTACTTC. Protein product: CASSLRGYEQYF.

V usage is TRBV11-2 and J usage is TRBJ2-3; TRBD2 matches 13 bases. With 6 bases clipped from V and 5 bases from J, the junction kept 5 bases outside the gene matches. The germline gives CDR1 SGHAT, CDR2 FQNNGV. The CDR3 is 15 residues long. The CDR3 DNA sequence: TGTGCCAGCAGGACTAGCGGGGGGCTTAAAGATACGCAGTATTTT. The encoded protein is CASRTSGGLKDTQYF.

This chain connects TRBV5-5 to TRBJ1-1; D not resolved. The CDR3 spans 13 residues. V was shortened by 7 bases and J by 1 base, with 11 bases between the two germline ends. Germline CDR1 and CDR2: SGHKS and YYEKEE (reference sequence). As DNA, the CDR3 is TGTGCCAGCGGAGAAGGCCCGAACACTGAAGCTTTCTTT. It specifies CASGEGPNTEAFF.

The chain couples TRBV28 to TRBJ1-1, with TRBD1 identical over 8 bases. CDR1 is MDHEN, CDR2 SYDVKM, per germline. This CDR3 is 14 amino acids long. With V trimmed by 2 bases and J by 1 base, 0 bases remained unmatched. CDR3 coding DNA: TGTGCCAGCAGTTTAGGACAGGGGAACACTGAAGCTTTCTTT. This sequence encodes CASSLGQGNTEAFF.

The CDR3 DNA is TGTGCCAGCAGCCAAGACGGGAGAAGGGCAGATACGCAGTATTTT. This sequence encodes CASSQDGRRADTQYF. This chain uses TRBV14 with TRBJ2-3; possibly TRBD2 for D (6 bases). Germline lookup yields CDR1 SGHDN and CDR2 FVKESK. The V end was cut by 0 bases, the J end by 4 bases, with 11 bases between. This CDR3 is built from 15 residues.

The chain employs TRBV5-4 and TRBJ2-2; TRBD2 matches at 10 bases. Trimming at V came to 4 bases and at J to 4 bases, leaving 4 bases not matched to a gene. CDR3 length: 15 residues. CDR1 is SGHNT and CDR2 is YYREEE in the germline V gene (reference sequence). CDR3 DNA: TGTGCCAGCAGCCCCAGCGGGAGGGCCACCGGGGAGCTGTTTTTT. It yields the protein CASSPSGRATGELFF.

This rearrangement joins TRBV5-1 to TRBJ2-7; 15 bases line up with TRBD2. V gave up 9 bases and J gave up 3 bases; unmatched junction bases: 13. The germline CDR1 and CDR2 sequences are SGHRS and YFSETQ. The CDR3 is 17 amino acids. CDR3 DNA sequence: TGCGCCAACCCACCCGGACTAGCGGGAGGGATTAACTACGAGCAGTACTTC. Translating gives CANPPGLAGGINYEQYF.

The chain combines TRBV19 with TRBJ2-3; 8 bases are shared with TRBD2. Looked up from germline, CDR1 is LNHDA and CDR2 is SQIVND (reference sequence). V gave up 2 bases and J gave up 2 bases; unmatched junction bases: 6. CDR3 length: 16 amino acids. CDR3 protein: CASSIPGGGTTDTQYF. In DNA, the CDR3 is TGTGCCAGTAGTATACCCGGGGGGGGTACCACAGATACGCAGTATTTT. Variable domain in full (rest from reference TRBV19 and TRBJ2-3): DGGITQSPKYLFRKEGQNVTLSCEQNLNHDAMYWYRQDPGQGLRLIYYSQIVNDFQKGDIAEGYSVSREKKESFPLTVTSAQKNPTAFYLCASSIPGGGTTDTQYFGPGTRLTVL.

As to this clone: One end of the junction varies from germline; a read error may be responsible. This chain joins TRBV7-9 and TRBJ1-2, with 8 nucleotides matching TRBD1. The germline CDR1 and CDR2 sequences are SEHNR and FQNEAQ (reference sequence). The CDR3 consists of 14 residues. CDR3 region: CSSSLPGGLAGYTF. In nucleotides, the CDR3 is TGTTCCAGCAGCTTACCAGGGGGCCTGGCTGGCTACACCTTC. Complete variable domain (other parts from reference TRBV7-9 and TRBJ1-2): DTGVSQNPRHKITKRGQNVTFRCDPISEHNRLYWYRQTLGQGPEFLTYFQNEAQLEKSRLLSDRFSAERPKGSFSTLEIQRTEQGDSAMYLCSSSLPGGLAGYTFGSGTRLTVV.

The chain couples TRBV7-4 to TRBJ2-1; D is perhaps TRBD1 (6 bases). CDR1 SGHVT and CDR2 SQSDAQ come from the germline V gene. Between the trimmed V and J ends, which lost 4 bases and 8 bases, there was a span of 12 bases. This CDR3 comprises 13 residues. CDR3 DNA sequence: TGTGCCAGCAGCTACGGACAGTTCTATGAGCAGTTCTTC. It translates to CASSYGQFYEQFF.